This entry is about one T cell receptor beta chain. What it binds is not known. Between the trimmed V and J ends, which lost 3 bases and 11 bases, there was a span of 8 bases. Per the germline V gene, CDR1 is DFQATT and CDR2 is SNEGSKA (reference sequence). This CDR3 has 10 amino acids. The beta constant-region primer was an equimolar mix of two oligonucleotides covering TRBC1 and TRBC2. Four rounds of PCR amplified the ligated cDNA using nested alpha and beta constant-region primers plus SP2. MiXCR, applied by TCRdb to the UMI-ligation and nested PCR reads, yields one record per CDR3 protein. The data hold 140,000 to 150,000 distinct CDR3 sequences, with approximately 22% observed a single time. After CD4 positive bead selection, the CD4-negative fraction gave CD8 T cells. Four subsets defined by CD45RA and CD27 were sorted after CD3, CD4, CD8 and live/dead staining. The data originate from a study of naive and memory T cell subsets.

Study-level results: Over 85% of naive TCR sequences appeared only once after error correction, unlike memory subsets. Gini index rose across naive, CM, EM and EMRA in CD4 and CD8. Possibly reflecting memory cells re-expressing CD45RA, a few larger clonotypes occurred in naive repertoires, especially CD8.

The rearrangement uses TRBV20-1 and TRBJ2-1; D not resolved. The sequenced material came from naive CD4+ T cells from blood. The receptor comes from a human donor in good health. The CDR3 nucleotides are TGCAGTGCTAGGTGGCAGAAGCAGTTCTTC. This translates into CSARWQKQFF.